What follows are 17 T cell receptor beta chains derived from one specimen sequenced in a study of regulatory T cells in long-lasting Graves disease. Time point of the sample: newly diagnosed GD, antithyroid drugs for less than 3 months. PBMC RNA served as the TCR library source. In building TCR beta libraries, iRepertoire HTBI primers were used together with Arm-PCR of CDR3 regions. TCRdb reanalysed the multiplex PCR reads using MiXCR and keeps one entry per CDR3 protein. The sample contains roughly 360,000 distinct CDR3 sequences, about an eighth of which appear only once. These same records also appear under a second study, on T cells in Graves' hyperthyroidism and ophthalmopathy.

The specimen comprised peripheral blood mononuclear cells (PBMCs), sampled at new diagnosis, from a patient treated with antithyroid drugs. The receptor source for this set is a woman under 30 with Graves disease.

This clonotype was detected many times. The rearrangement joins TRBV6-5 to TRBJ2-7, with D uncertain. Germline CDR1 MNHEY, CDR2 SVGAGI. V was clipped by 3 bases and J by 0 bases, with 12 bases between them. CDR3 length: 15 amino acids. CDR3 nucleotide sequence: TGTGCCAGCAGTTATCTCGTTTCGGGCTCCTACGAGCAGTACGTC. It is translated as CASSYLVSGSYEQYV.

This clonotype has at least ten counts. The gene calls are TRBV12-3 or TRBV12-4 and TRBJ1-1; D gene ambiguous. The CDR3 is 15 amino acids. V was clipped by 5 bases and J by 5 bases, with 18 bases between them. For the CDR3, the DNA is TGTGCCAGCAGTGCGATTGACATTGCTTGGACTGAAGCTTTCTTT. Its translation: CASSAIDIAWTEAFF.

This clonotype has only a few counts. The junction and the germline gene differ at one end; a read error may be behind it. This chain connects TRBV20-1 to TRBJ2-1, with D possibly TRBD2 on 5 matching bases. CDR1 is DFQATT and CDR2 is SNEGSKA in the germline V gene (reference sequence). The CDR3 length is 11 residues. This CDR3 is CGALRRNEQFF. The CDR3 nucleotides read TGCGGTGCTCTCAGGAGGAATGAGCAGTTCTTC.

This clonotype was seen a few times. V usage is TRBV5-5 and J usage is TRBJ1-3; D remains unclear. The CDR3 sequence is 16 residues long. V shed 2 bases and J shed 0 bases, with 12 bases lying between them. The germline V gene has CDR1 SGHKS and CDR2 YYEKEE (reference sequence). The CDR3 reads CASSFRPTYSGNTIYF. The CDR3 nucleotides are TGTGCCAGCAGCTTCCGCCCTACCTACTCTGGAAACACCATATATTTT. The whole variable domain, filled in from reference TRBV5-5 and TRBJ1-3, reads DAGVTQSPTHLIKTRGQQVTLRCSPISGHKSVSWYQQVLGQGPQFIFQYYEKEERGRGNFPDRFSARQFPNYSSELNVNALLLGDSALYLCASSFRPTYSGNTIYFGEGSWLTVV.

A few counts support this clonotype. The J gene is TRBJ1-5, the V gene TRBV6-2 or TRBV6-3; D unclear. Germline V gives CDR1 MNHEY, CDR2 SVGEGT. Trimming stripped 6 bases from V and 0 bases from J, with 9 bases between. CDR3 length equals 14 residues. This CDR3 reads CASSRSLSNQPQHF. The DNA for the CDR3 is TGTGCCAGCAGCAGATCCCTTAGCAATCAGCCCCAGCATTTT.

This clonotype was counted at least ten times. The chain combines TRBV11-2 with TRBJ2-3; a possible D gene is TRBD1 (5 bases). The CDR3 runs 17 residues. Trimming left V 3 bases short and J 0 bases short, with 16 bases between. CDR1 is SGHAT and CDR2 is FQNNGV in the germline V gene. CDR3 protein: CASSFPLDNESTDTQYF. The CDR3 bases are TGTGCCAGCAGCTTCCCCTTGGACAATGAGAGCACAGATACGCAGTATTTT. Full variable domain (rest looked up from reference TRBV11-2 and TRBJ2-3): EAGVAQSPRYKIIEKRQSVAFWCNPISGHATLYWYQQILGQGPKLLIQFQNNGVVDDSQLPKDRFSAERLKGVDSTLKIQPAKLEDSAVYLCASSFPLDNESTDTQYFGPGTRLTVL.

This clonotype was seen many times. The J gene is TRBJ1-4, the V gene TRBV20-1; maybe TRBD1 (5 bases). Germline V gene lookup returns CDR1 DFQATT and CDR2 SNEGSKA (reference sequence). Trimming shortened V by 5 bases and J by 4 bases, and 17 bases separated the two germline ends. The CDR3 consists of 15 residues. The CDR3 loop reads CSAPSEAGVNEKLFF. The CDR3 coding sequence is TGCAGTGCTCCTTCGGAGGCGGGGGTTAATGAAAAACTGTTTTTT.

Note on this clonotype: This may stem from a read error, because a much larger clone lies one nucleotide away. The genes are TRBV28 and TRBJ2-7; 8 nucleotides line up with TRBD2. The CDR3 covers 15 residues. CDR1 is MDHEN, CDR2 SYDVKM, per germline. The CDR3 coding sequence is TGTGCCAGCAGTTTACACGGGGGGGGATCCTACGGGCAGTACTTC. It specifies CASSLHGGGSYGQYF.

Many counts were recorded for this clonotype. The J gene is TRBJ2-1, the V gene TRBV2; D possibly corresponds to TRBD1 (5 bases). Germline CDR1 SNHLY, CDR2 FYNNEI. The CDR3 contains 16 residues. Trimming removed 2 bases at V and 2 bases at J, with 13 bases between. The CDR3 loop is CASSELGRQPYNEQFF. CDR3 sequence (DNA): TGTGCCAGCAGTGAACTGGGGCGCCAACCCTACAATGAGCAGTTCTTC.

The genes are TRBV7-2 and TRBJ2-1; D is undetermined. Trimming pared 0 bases from V and 2 bases from J, leaving 11 bases between. The germline CDR1 and CDR2 sequences are SGHTA and FQGNSA. The CDR3 runs to 16 residues. The CDR3 sequence: CASSLAGRPPYNEQFF. The CDR3 DNA sequence: TGTGCCAGCAGCTTAGCAGGACGGCCGCCCTACAATGAGCAGTTCTTC.

V and J are TRBV2 and TRBJ2-1; 8 nucleotides line up with TRBD2. This CDR3 spans 14 amino acids. After removal of 7 bases from V and 8 bases from J, the junction contained 10 bases not matched to a gene. The germline gives CDR1 SNHLY, CDR2 FYNNEI. The CDR3 reads CASIIPAGVHEQFF. The CDR3 DNA sequence: TGTGCCAGCATCATCCCAGCGGGAGTTCATGAGCAGTTCTTC.

Many counts were recorded for this clonotype. The V call is TRBV5-6, the J call TRBJ2-1, with 12 bases lining up with TRBD2. The germline V gene has CDR1 SGHDT and CDR2 YYEEEE. V gave up 4 bases and J gave up 3 bases; unmatched junction bases: 5. This CDR3 comprises 16 residues. CDR3 amino acids: CASSPTTSGSYNEQFF. The CDR3 bases are TGTGCCAGCAGCCCCACGACTAGCGGGAGCTACAATGAGCAGTTCTTC.

This clonotype was counted many times. This chain joins TRBV28 and TRBJ2-3, with TRBD1 matching over 7 bases. The CDR3 is 15 residues long. The ends lost 7 bases at V and 4 bases at J; junction bases unmatched: 11. From germline, CDR1 is MDHEN and CDR2 SYDVKM. The CDR3 nucleotides are TGTGCCAGCAAAACTCGACAGGGTGTCGCAGATACGCAGTATTTT. This sequence encodes CASKTRQGVADTQYF. The whole variable domain, remainder taken from reference TRBV28 and TRBJ2-3, is DVKVTQSSRYLVKRTGEKVFLECVQDMDHENMFWYRQDPGLGLRLIYFSYDVKMKEKGDIPEGYSVSREKKERFSLILESASTNQTSMYLCASKTRQGVADTQYFGPGTRLTVL.

This clonotype was observed a few times. This sequence joins TRBV7-9 and TRBJ2-2; D is undetermined. The CDR3 runs to 16 residues. The germline gives CDR1 SEHNR, CDR2 FQNEAQ (reference sequence). Trimming cost V 0 bases and J 5 bases, with 13 bases left between them. The CDR3 is CASSLAGTPGTGELFF. Here the CDR3 DNA reads TGTGCCAGCAGCTTAGCGGGAACACCCGGGACCGGGGAGCTGTTTTTT.

The chain employs TRBV27 and TRBJ1-5, with D possibly being TRBD1 (5 bases). In germline, CDR1 is MNHEY, CDR2 SMNVEV (reference sequence). V was cut by 3 bases and J by 1 base, with 13 bases left in between. This CDR3 is built from 16 residues. The DNA for the CDR3 is TGTGCCAGCAGTTTGGTTGGGTGGGGGAGCAATCAGCCCCAGCATTTT. Residues: CASSLVGWGSNQPQHF.

This clonotype has only a few counts. The CDR3 reads CASSLGIHNEQFF. CDR3 nucleotides: TGCGCCAGCAGCTTGGGAATTCACAATGAGCAGTTCTTC. V usage is TRBV5-1 and J usage is TRBJ2-1; D remains ambiguous. Trimming shortened V by 0 bases and J by 5 bases, and 6 bases separated the two germline ends. The CDR3 sequence is 13 residues long. Germline V CDR1 and CDR2: SGHRS, YFSETQ. The variable domain in full, completed from reference TRBV5-1 and TRBJ2-1, reads KAGVTQTPRYLIKTRGQQVTLSCSPISGHRSVSWYQQTPGQGLQFLFEYFSETQRNKGNFPGRFSGRQFSNSRSEMNVSTLELGDSALYLCASSLGIHNEQFFGPGTRLTVL.

This clonotype has only a few counts. The CDR3 DNA reads as TGCAGTGCTCCTAGAACAATCGACTACGAGCAGTACTTC. Its protein product is CSAPRTIDYEQYF. The rearrangement links TRBV20-1 to TRBJ2-7; D remains ambiguous. The V end was cut by 5 bases, the J end by 3 bases, with 14 bases between. Germline assignment: CDR1 DFQATT and CDR2 SNEGSKA (reference sequence). CDR3 length: 13 residues.